This entry lists 26 T cell receptor beta chains sequenced from one sample in a study of blood T cells in healthy people across ages. Using a J-beta primer mix together with a sample-barcoded 5' primer, a second PCR was run for roughly 7 to 11 cycles. One entry per CDR3 protein, called by TCRdb with MiXCR from the 5' RACE reads. The sample records about 680,000 distinct CDR3 sequences, approximately 50% being singletons. Sequencing input: blood. The receptors were sampled from a woman aged 55-69 years in good health.

The CDR3 DNA is TGTGCCAGCAGCCAACAAGGAGACGGTAACTATGGCTACACCTTC. Its translation: CASSQQGDGNYGYTF. The chain is built from TRBV3-1 and TRBJ1-2; D remains ambiguous. The ends were cut back, 2 bases at V and 1 base at J, with 11 bases in the middle. Germline assignment: CDR1 LGHDT and CDR2 YNNKEL (reference sequence). The CDR3 loop spans 15 amino acids.

This clonotype was seen a handful of times. The chain links TRBV7-3 to TRBJ1-1, with D tentatively TRBD1 (5 bases). Germline V lookup: CDR1 SGHTA, CDR2 FQGTGA. Trimming pared 2 bases from V and 1 base from J, leaving 11 bases between. CDR3 length: 15 amino acids. The CDR3 sequence is CASSLVAGENTEAFF. The CDR3 DNA is TGTGCCAGCAGCTTAGTCGCGGGGGAGAACACTGAAGCTTTCTTT.

The J gene is TRBJ1-5, the V gene TRBV7-9; 9 nucleotides agree with TRBD1. J gave up 4 bases and V 5 bases, and 6 bases lay outside the gene matches. Germline loops: CDR1 SEHNR, CDR2 FQNEAQ (reference sequence). CDR3 length equals 15 residues. The CDR3 DNA is TGTGCCAGCAGCGCAACGGGGACAGGGAATCAGCCCCAGCATTTT. This gives the protein CASSATGTGNQPQHF. Filled out from reference TRBV7-9 and TRBJ1-5, the complete variable domain reads DTGVSQNPRHKITKRGQNVTFRCDPISEHNRLYWYRQTLGQGPEFLTYFQNEAQLEKSRLLSDRFSAERPKGSFSTLEIQRTEQGDSAMYLCASSATGTGNQPQHFGDGTRLSIL.

This chain uses TRBV5-1 with TRBJ2-7; 11 bases map to TRBD2. The CDR3 runs 15 residues. Germline loops: CDR1 SGHRS, CDR2 YFSETQ. The ends lost 1 base at V and 6 bases at J; junction bases unmatched: 6. This CDR3 reads CASSLWETSGIEQYF. DNA for the CDR3: TGCGCCAGCAGCTTGTGGGAGACTAGCGGGATCGAGCAGTACTTC.

This chain links TRBV27 with TRBJ1-2, with 12 bases that match TRBD1. CDR1 MNHEY and CDR2 SMNVEV come from the germline V gene (reference sequence). The J segment lost 6 bases and the V segment lost 5 bases, leaving 10 bases of the junction unmatched. This CDR3 is built from 16 residues. CDR3 amino acids: CASSPRDRGLPNGYTF. CDR3 sequence (DNA): TGTGCCAGCAGTCCCCGGGACAGGGGGCTTCCCAATGGCTACACCTTC.

Turning to this clonotype: With a much larger clone just one base away, this may be a read error. The CDR3 region has the DNA TGTGCCGCCTATGCCAAAAACATTCAGTACTTC. Its protein product is CAAYAKNIQYF. J is TRBJ2-4 and V is TRBV28; no clear D. The CDR3 loop spans 11 amino acids. Germline values: CDR1 MDHEN, CDR2 SYDVKM. V was cut by 11 bases and J by 1 base, with 6 bases left in between.

J is TRBJ1-6 and V is TRBV20-1; 7 nucleotides match TRBD1. Germline V gene lookup returns CDR1 DFQATT and CDR2 SNEGSKA (reference sequence). This CDR3 comprises 16 residues. V lost 2 bases and J lost 8; bases outside the gene matches: 12. The CDR3 spells CSARPSDRSEHSPLHF. The CDR3 region has the DNA TGCAGTGCTAGACCCTCGGACAGGAGTGAGCATTCACCCCTCCACTTT.

The gene calls are TRBV11-2 and TRBJ2-3; D is unresolved. From germline, CDR1 is SGHAT and CDR2 FQNNGV. The CDR3 contains 13 residues. Trimming left V 6 bases short and J 0 bases short, with 7 bases between. The CDR3 loop is CASRETSTDTQYF. Written as DNA, the CDR3 is TGTGCCAGCAGGGAAACAAGCACAGATACGCAGTATTTT.

The V gene is TRBV20-1, the J gene TRBJ1-2; 7 nucleotides align to TRBD1. The J segment lost 3 bases and the V segment lost 7 bases, leaving 8 bases of the junction unmatched. Per germline, CDR1 DFQATT and CDR2 SNEGSKA (reference sequence). The CDR3 contains 13 residues. The CDR3 DNA sequence: TGCAGTGTGAGACAGGGAATCGACTATGGCTACACCTTC. Encoded protein: CSVRQGIDYGYTF.

This chain connects TRBV24-1 to TRBJ2-1, with TRBD2 as a possible D gene (6 bases). V lost 6 bases and J 0 bases, leaving 11 bases between the germline ends. The CDR3 contains 15 residues. Germline lookup yields CDR1 KGHDR and CDR2 SFDVKD. The CDR3 DNA is TGTGCCACCAGTCACCGGGAGAGCTCCTACAATGAGCAGTTCTTC. Its protein is CATSHRESSYNEQFF.

The CDR3 DNA sequence: TGTGCCAGCAGCGAAATTAATCTCATGGGGCAGGGTATGCGGGGCTACACCTTC. Translating it yields CASSEINLMGQGMRGYTF. The chain combines TRBV9 with TRBJ1-2; possibly TRBD1 for D (5 bases). Trimming stripped 3 bases from V and 8 bases from J, with 29 bases between. Germline V gives CDR1 SGDLS, CDR2 YYNGEE. This CDR3 is built from 18 residues. Full variable domain (remainder filled in from reference TRBV9 and TRBJ1-2): DSGVTQTPKHLITATGQRVTLRCSPRSGDLSVYWYQQSLDQGLQFLIQYYNGEERAKGNILERFSAQQFPDLHSELNLSSLELGDSALYFCASSEINLMGQGMRGYTFGSGTRLTVV.

This clonotype occurred a few times. The chain links TRBV12-3 or TRBV12-4 to TRBJ2-3; perhaps D is TRBD1 or TRBD2 (5 bases each). This CDR3 has 17 amino acids. V was pared by 2 bases and J by 3 bases, with 18 bases between. This chain's CDR3 is CASSLSRGRIGTDTQYF. The CDR3, as DNA: TGTGCCAGCAGTTTATCGAGGGGCCGGATCGGGACAGATACGCAGTATTTT.

This chain connects TRBV28 to TRBJ2-4, with no clear D. Looked up from germline, CDR1 is MDHEN and CDR2 is SYDVKM. Trimming stripped 2 bases from V and 4 bases from J, with 6 bases between. The CDR3 covers 13 residues. This CDR3 is CASSLPVKNIQYF. The CDR3, as DNA: TGTGCCAGCAGTTTACCAGTTAAAAACATTCAGTACTTC.

The chain carries TRBV4-1 and TRBJ2-5, with 13 nucleotides matching TRBD2. CDR1 is MGHRA, CDR2 YSYEKL, per germline. The CDR3 length is 18 residues. V was pared by 1 base and J by 1 base, with 6 bases of the junction left unmatched. In nucleotides, the CDR3 is TGCGCCAGCAGCCAAGCCCCGGGACTAGCGGGATTCCAAGAGACCCAGTACTTC. Translated: CASSQAPGLAGFQETQYF.

As to this clonotype: A read error may produce the germline difference seen at one junction end. The chain is built from TRBV7-2 and TRBJ2-7, with 7 bases that match TRBD2. This CDR3 spans 14 amino acids. In germline, CDR1 is SGHTA, CDR2 FQGNSA. CDR3 in DNA: TGTGCCAGCATCTTAGTTTCTAGCGGCTACGAGCAGTACTTC. It yields the protein CASILVSSGYEQYF.

J is TRBJ2-7 and V is TRBV6-2 or TRBV6-3, with D maybe TRBD1 (6 bases). This CDR3 comprises 11 residues. CDR1 is MNHEY and CDR2 is SVGEGT in the germline V gene. V was clipped by 7 bases and J by 6 bases, with 10 bases between them. CDR3 in amino acids: CASTSTGEQYF. CDR3 DNA: TGTGCCAGCACTTCGACAGGCGAGCAGTACTTC.

Turning to this clonotype: Relative to the germline gene, one junction end is altered; a read error may explain this. The V and J genes are TRBV20-1 and TRBJ1-1; possible D gene TRBD1, 5 bases. Germline V gene sequence: CDR1 DFQATT, CDR2 SNEGSKA (reference sequence). CDR3 length equals 11 residues. The CDR3 nucleotides are TGCGGTGCTGGGGGGTTCACTGAAGCTTTCTTT. Its protein is CGAGGFTEAFF.

This clonotype occurred a few times. The chain combines TRBV11-2 with TRBJ2-5; D assignment may be TRBD1 or TRBD2 (5 bases each). The V gene lost 8 bases and the J gene lost 4 bases, with 20 bases spanning the gap. Germline CDR1 and CDR2: SGHAT and FQNNGV. The CDR3 consists of 15 residues. Here the CDR3 DNA reads TGTGCCAGCGGCCCCGGGACGGGAAGAGGAGAGACCCAGTACTTC. Translating gives CASGPGTGRGETQYF.

The J gene is TRBJ2-5, the V gene TRBV19; D ambiguous. In germline, CDR1 is LNHDA, CDR2 SQIVND (reference sequence). V lost 3 bases and J lost 3, with 8 bases in between. The CDR3 sequence is 13 residues long. CDR3 DNA: TGTGCCAGTAGTATGCACTGGAAAGAGACCCAGTACTTC. This translates into CASSMHWKETQYF.

The gene calls are TRBV5-1 and TRBJ2-7, with a tentative D call TRBD1 (5 bases). CDR1 and CDR2 from the germline V gene are SGHRS and YFSETQ. Trimming pared 1 base from V and 0 bases from J, leaving 14 bases between. There are 16 residues in the CDR3. The CDR3 loop is CASSLSGQDLSYEQYF. Here the CDR3 DNA reads TGCGCCAGCAGCTTGTCCGGACAAGACCTCTCCTACGAGCAGTACTTC. Using reference TRBV5-1 and TRBJ2-7 for the parts outside the CDR3, the full variable domain is KAGVTQTPRYLIKTRGQQVTLSCSPISGHRSVSWYQQTPGQGLQFLFEYFSETQRNKGNFPGRFSGRQFSNSRSEMNVSTLELGDSALYLCASSLSGQDLSYEQYFGPGTRLTVT.

This clonotype was detected only once. The chain recombines TRBV11-2 with TRBJ2-1; 9 bases agree with TRBD2. V shed 2 bases and J 6 bases; nucleotides not matched to a gene: 8. Germline V gives CDR1 SGHAT, CDR2 FQNNGV. The CDR3 consists of 16 residues. CDR3 in amino acids: CASSLTGTSRSNEQFF. The CDR3, as DNA: TGTGCCAGCAGCTTAACCGGGACTAGCAGGTCCAATGAGCAGTTCTTC.

This chain links TRBV29-1 with TRBJ1-1, with a possible D match to TRBD1 (5 bases). The CDR3 length is 13 residues. The germline gives CDR1 SQVTM, CDR2 ANQGSEA. V gave up 3 bases and J gave up 5 bases, with 13 bases separating them. Here the CDR3 reads CSVDGVTGTEAFF. In nucleotides, the CDR3 is TGCAGCGTTGATGGCGTTACAGGTACTGAAGCTTTCTTT.

This clonotype was seen once. The CDR3 loop reads CASGLVVQTYEQYF. In DNA form, the CDR3 reads TGTGCTAGTGGTTTGGTAGTGCAGACCTACGAGCAGTACTTC. The V gene is TRBV12-5, the J gene TRBJ2-4, with D hard to call. The J call is in doubt because the DNA end fits TRBJ2-7 better. This CDR3 has 14 residues. Germline loops: CDR1 LGHNT, CDR2 FRNRAP.

A few counts support this clonotype. The rearrangement joins TRBV21-1 to TRBJ2-5; whether TRBD2, the table's D call, matches the DNA was not checked. TRBV21-1 is assigned pseudogene status. The CDR3 has 11 residues. CDR3 sequence (DNA): TGTGCCAAACCCCGCGAAGAGACCCAGTACTTC. Amino acid sequence: CAKPREETQYF.

This clonotype was seen a few times. The J gene is TRBJ2-5, the V gene TRBV12-3 or TRBV12-4; 12 bases are shared with TRBD2. V dropped 3 bases and J dropped 4; count of bases not matched to a gene: 6. The CDR3 is 16 residues long. The CDR3 loop reads CASSFRLAGVSETQYF. The CDR3 DNA reads as TGTGCCAGCAGTTTTAGACTAGCGGGAGTCTCAGAGACCCAGTACTTC.

The V gene is TRBV20-1, the J gene TRBJ2-1, with 8 nucleotides matching TRBD1. This CDR3 has 14 amino acids. Germline-derived CDR1 and CDR2 are DFQATT and SNEGSKA (reference sequence). J lost 5 bases, V lost 6 bases, and 9 bases had no gene match. CDR3 sequence (DNA): TGCAGTGCAATCGACAGGGGCCCCCACAATGAGCAGTTCTTC. Its translation: CSAIDRGPHNEQFF.